This TCR beta chain was identified during a study of T cell responses to AZD1222 COVID-19 vaccine. Whole-study results and caveats: Most donors were white British and more were female, and clonal diversity was possibly underestimated.

Comment on this clone: Its antigen is still unknown.

Profiled with immunoSEQ multiplex PCR; TCRdb holds only in-frame clones, not every one. The data contain 150,000 to 200,000 clones, about 83% of them seen just once; the ten biggest clones take up roughly 0.98%. Trimming took 3 bases from V and 5 from J, leaving 3 bases between them. This CDR3 has 11 amino acids. Germline V gives CDR1 KGHDR, CDR2 SFDVKD. Here the sequenced sample was peripheral blood, taken 28 days after the second AZD1222 dose. This receptor was taken from an adult who received the AZD1222 COVID-19 vaccine. This chain uses TRBV24-1 with TRBJ1-2; D is unresolved. DNA of the CDR3: TGTGCCACCAGTGATGGGTATGGCTACACCTTC. Translating it yields CATSDGYGYTF.